This T cell receptor beta chain was observed in a study of blood T cell repertoires in COVID-19. Study at large: In each case, the material was cDNA or gDNA derived from T cells, B-cell-depleted T cells, or PBMCs.

Germline V gene lookup returns CDR1 SQVTM and CDR2 ANQGSEA. The CDR3 has 14 residues. Trimming cost V 5 bases and J 0 bases, with 14 bases left between them. While infection was still active, Seattle patients were enrolled and then followed longitudinally. The method was immunoSEQ multiplex PCR; TCRdb's version includes in-frame clones alone and lacks a portion of them. The sample includes about 160,000 clones, 80% to 95% of them seen just once. The clonotype originates from a man aged 25-40 years with COVID-19, enrolled during active disease. This sequence joins TRBV29-1 and TRBJ2-7; D is perhaps TRBD1 (6 bases). Specimen: peripheral blood. The CDR3 bases are TGCAGCGTTACAGGGATCCTAAGCTCCTACGAGCAGTACTTC. It codes for CSVTGILSSYEQYF.